The 16 T cell receptor beta chains presented below share a single source sample, sequenced in a study of T cells after yellow fever vaccination. TCRdb itself ran the 5' RACE reads through MiXCR, one entry per CDR3 protein. Among about 210,000 distinct CDR3 sequences listed, roughly 3% were seen once. The material sequenced was CD4+ T cells sorted from PBMCs, taken 10 days after the yellow fever booster vaccination. These receptors were taken from a man between 18 and 29 years old who received the YFV17D yellow fever vaccine.

The rearrangement links TRBV28 to TRBJ1-1; maybe TRBD1 (6 bases). Germline CDR1 and CDR2: MDHEN and SYDVKM. The CDR3 is 12 amino acids. Trimming took off 6 bases at V and 4 bases at J, with 9 bases between the two ends. The CDR3, as DNA: TGTGCCAGCAGAACAGGGAGCACTGAAGCTTTCTTT. Amino acids: CASRTGSTEAFF. The variable domain in full, completed from reference TRBV28 and TRBJ1-1, reads DVKVTQSSRYLVKRTGEKVFLECVQDMDHENMFWYRQDPGLGLRLIYFSYDVKMKEKGDIPEGYSVSREKKERFSLILESASTNQTSMYLCASRTGSTEAFFGQGTRLTVV.

The rearrangement joins TRBV6-2 or TRBV6-3 to TRBJ1-5; no definite D call. V was cut by 0 bases and J by 10 bases, with 10 bases left in between. The CDR3 spans 13 residues. CDR1 and CDR2 from the germline V gene are MNHEY and SVGEGT. The CDR3 DNA is TGTGCCAGCAGTTACTCCCGCCAGACACCCCAGCATTTT. It specifies CASSYSRQTPQHF.

This clonotype was found many times. The rearrangement joins TRBV5-4 to TRBJ2-3; D uncertain. The V end was cut by 0 bases, the J end by 0 bases, with 8 bases between. Germline CDR1 SGHNT, CDR2 YYREEE (reference sequence). This CDR3 is 15 amino acids long. In nucleotides, the CDR3 is TGTGCCAGCAGCTTGGAAGGGCCGAGCACAGATACGCAGTATTTT. As protein: CASSLEGPSTDTQYF.

This rearrangement joins TRBV7-2 to TRBJ2-5; 9 nucleotides align to TRBD2. The CDR3 extends over 13 amino acids. Germline CDR1 reads SGHTA; CDR2 reads FQGNSA. J gave up 4 bases and V 7 bases, and 4 bases lay outside the gene matches. For the CDR3, the DNA is TGTGCCAGCAAGCGGGGGGCGGGAGAGACCCAGTACTTC. Protein product: CASKRGAGETQYF.

The V and J genes are TRBV12-3 or TRBV12-4 and TRBJ2-3, with D possibly TRBD2 on 5 matching bases. CDR3 size: 16 residues. The germline V and J ends were trimmed by 5 bases and 4 bases, with 19 bases remaining between them. CDR3 region: CASSPLAGLEPDTQYF. In DNA, the CDR3 is TGTGCCAGCAGTCCCCTGGCGGGCCTAGAACCAGATACGCAGTATTTT.

The chain links TRBV10-2 to TRBJ2-7; D remains ambiguous. V lost 5 bases and J lost 0, with 11 bases in between. The CDR3 extends over 14 amino acids. Per germline, CDR1 WSHSY and CDR2 SAAADI. CDR3 sequence: CASSYTDGSYEQYF. The CDR3 DNA reads TGCGCCAGCAGTTACACGGACGGCTCCTACGAGCAGTACTTC.

In this sample, this clonotype turned up many times. The genes are TRBV3-1 and TRBJ2-4; possible D gene TRBD2, 5 bases. The V gene lost 1 base and the J gene lost 7 bases, with 14 bases spanning the gap. CDR1 is LGHDT, CDR2 YNNKEL, per germline (reference sequence). This CDR3 is 15 amino acids long. CDR3 sequence: CASSQGQEARNIQYF. The CDR3 DNA follows: TGTGCCAGCAGCCAAGGGCAGGAGGCAAGGAACATTCAGTACTTC.

V is TRBV9 and J is TRBJ1-6; D not resolved. The ends were cut back, 1 base at V and 3 bases at J, with 8 bases in the middle. The CDR3 length is 15 residues. Germline CDR1 and CDR2: SGDLS and YYNGEE. The CDR3 DNA sequence: TGTGCCAGCAGCGTATCCGGCTACTATAATTCACCCCTCCACTTT. Its protein is CASSVSGYYNSPLHF.

The chain joins TRBV3-1 to TRBJ1-6, with no clear D. The germline CDR1 and CDR2 sequences are LGHDT and YNNKEL (reference sequence). Trimming cost V 3 bases and J 0 bases, with 12 bases left between them. The CDR3 is 17 residues long. The CDR3 sequence is CASSQNRPSSYNSPLHF. The CDR3 DNA sequence: TGTGCCAGCAGCCAGAACAGACCGAGCTCCTATAATTCACCCCTCCACTTT.

The chain links TRBV7-3 to TRBJ2-3; D not certain. This CDR3 has 13 amino acids. Germline CDR1 is SGHTA and CDR2 is FQGTGA. Deletions cut 4 bases from V and 6 bases from J, with 11 bases between. CDR3 coding DNA: TGTGCCAGCAGCTCCCTTAGTCGGGATACGCAGTATTTT. This codes for CASSSLSRDTQYF.

This clonotype was seen many times. V is TRBV6-6 and J is TRBJ1-5, with TRBD1 as a possible D gene (5 bases). This CDR3 has 16 amino acids. Germline-derived CDR1 and CDR2 are MNHNY and SVGAGI (reference sequence). V was cut by 2 bases and J by 2 bases, with 13 bases left in between. The CDR3 loop reads CASSYGAGLGNQPQHF. The CDR3 coding sequence is TGTGCCAGCAGTTACGGGGCAGGGTTGGGCAATCAGCCCCAGCATTTT.

This clonotype was seen repeatedly, ten times or more. V and J are TRBV4-1 and TRBJ2-5; 11 bases line up with TRBD2. V was clipped by 5 bases and J by 2 bases; unmatched bases: 10. The CDR3 covers 17 residues. Germline V gene sequence: CDR1 MGHRA, CDR2 YSYEKL. Here the CDR3 reads CASSKRLAGNFQETQYF. DNA of the CDR3: TGCGCCAGCAGCAAAAGACTAGCGGGGAATTTTCAAGAGACCCAGTACTTC.

This chain uses TRBV4-3 with TRBJ2-5; no reliable D call. The CDR3 is made up of 16 amino acids. Between the trimmed V and J ends, which lost 0 bases and 5 bases, there was a span of 16 bases. CDR1 is LGHNA and CDR2 is YSLEER in the germline V gene. The CDR3 region is CASSQDSGLVGETQYF. DNA for the CDR3: TGCGCCAGCAGCCAAGATAGTGGCCTAGTCGGCGAGACCCAGTACTTC.

V gene TRBV7-2 combines with J gene TRBJ2-3, with D hard to call. With 8 bases removed from V and 4 bases from J, the gap between germline ends came to 16 bases. The CDR3 loop spans 14 amino acids. The germline gives CDR1 SGHTA, CDR2 FQGNSA. The CDR3 sequence: CASGRATRADTQYF. In DNA form, the CDR3 reads TGTGCCAGCGGCCGGGCCACAAGGGCAGATACGCAGTATTTT.

Many counts were recorded for this clonotype. The chain combines TRBV7-2 with TRBJ2-5; 7 positions agree with TRBD1. V gave up 5 bases and J gave up 2 bases; unmatched junction bases: 5. The CDR3 sequence is 14 residues long. Germline loops: CDR1 SGHTA, CDR2 FQGNSA. The CDR3 loop is CASSLRDSQETQYF. The CDR3 DNA is TGTGCCAGCAGCCTCCGGGACAGTCAAGAGACCCAGTACTTC.

This clonotype was picked up many times. The V gene is TRBV6-1, the J gene TRBJ2-5; either TRBD1 or TRBD2 may fit D (6 bases each). Germline CDR1 and CDR2: MNHNS and SASEGT. Trimming stripped 8 bases from V and 4 bases from J, with 14 bases between. The CDR3 spans 13 residues. CDR3 sequence (DNA): TGTGCCAGCGGGACGGGGGCTAGAGAGACCCAGTACTTC. Its protein is CASGTGARETQYF.